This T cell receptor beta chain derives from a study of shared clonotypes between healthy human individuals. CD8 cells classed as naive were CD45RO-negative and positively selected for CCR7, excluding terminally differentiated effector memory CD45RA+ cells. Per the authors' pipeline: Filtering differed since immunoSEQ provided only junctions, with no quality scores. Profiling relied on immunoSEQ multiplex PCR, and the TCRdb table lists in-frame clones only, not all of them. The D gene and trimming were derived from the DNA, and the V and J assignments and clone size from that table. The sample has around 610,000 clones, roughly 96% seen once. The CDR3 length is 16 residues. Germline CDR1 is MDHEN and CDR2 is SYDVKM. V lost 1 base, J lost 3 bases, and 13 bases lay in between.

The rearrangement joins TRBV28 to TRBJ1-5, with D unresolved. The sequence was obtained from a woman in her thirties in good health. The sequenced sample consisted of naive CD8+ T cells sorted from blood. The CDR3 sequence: CASSLSSPALNQPQHF. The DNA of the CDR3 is TGTGCCAGCAGTTTATCCTCCCCCGCCCTCAATCAGCCCCAGCATTTT.